These 9 T cell receptor beta chains originate from one sample sequenced in a study of blood T cell repertoires in COVID-19. Some clones are missing from TCRdb's copy, which holds only in-frame ones; the method was immunoSEQ multiplex PCR. Among approximately 170,000 clones listed, over 75% were seen once. The specimen was peripheral blood. These receptor sequences come from a human donor in a cohort sampled during active COVID-19.

V is TRBV25-1 and J is TRBJ1-6; possible D gene TRBD1, 5 bases. CDR3 length equals 13 residues. Trimming pared 9 bases from V and 10 bases from J, leaving 16 bases between. Germline CDR1 is MGHDK and CDR2 is SYGVNS. CDR3 protein: CASGGDGESPLHF. The CDR3 nucleotides read TGTGCCAGTGGGGGGGACGGCGAATCACCCCTCCACTTT.

The V and J genes are TRBV2 and TRBJ1-1; tentative D call: TRBD1 (6 bases). Deletions cut 6 bases from V and 0 bases from J, with 11 bases between. Germline V lookup: CDR1 SNHLY, CDR2 FYNNEI. The CDR3 runs to 14 residues. As DNA, the CDR3 is TGTGCCAGCAGACCTGGACAGCTGAACACTGAAGCTTTCTTT. Protein: CASRPGQLNTEAFF.

The chain couples TRBV2 to TRBJ2-3; TRBD2 matches at 7 bases. The junction had 7 bases not matched to a gene; V was cut back by 5 bases and J by 2 bases. Germline V gene data show CDR1 as SNHLY and CDR2 as FYNNEI. CDR3 length equals 15 residues. For the CDR3, the DNA is TGTGCCAGCAGTATTAGGAGCGGGGTCACAGATACGCAGTATTTT. It translates to CASSIRSGVTDTQYF.

The chain recombines TRBV7-3 with TRBJ1-2, with TRBD1 identical over 10 bases. There are 14 residues in the CDR3. Germline lookup yields CDR1 SGHTA and CDR2 FQGTGA. Trimming cost V 5 bases and J 8 bases; bases outside gene matches: 8. The CDR3 loop reads CASSPGQGSGGYTF. CDR3 in DNA: TGTGCCAGCAGCCCGGGACAGGGGAGTGGAGGCTACACCTTC.

The chain combines TRBV30 with TRBJ1-1; D is perhaps TRBD1 (6 bases). V was trimmed by 1 base and J by 10 bases, leaving 13 bases between them. CDR1 is GTSNPN, CDR2 SVGIG, per germline (reference sequence). The CDR3 consists of 12 residues. The CDR3 nucleotides read TGTGCCTGGAGTGCACTCGACAGGCGAGCTTTCTTT. Its protein product is CAWSALDRRAFF. The full variable domain, in which reference TRBV30 and TRBJ1-1 provide the parts outside the CDR3, is SQTIHQWPATLVQPVGSPLSLECTVEGTSNPNLYWYRQAAGRGLQLLFYSVGIGQISSEVPQNLSASRPQDRQFILSSKKLLLSDSGFYLCAWSALDRRAFFGQGTRLTVV.

This chain connects TRBV5-1 to TRBJ1-1; TRBD1 is a possible D gene (5 bases). CDR1 SGHRS and CDR2 YFSETQ come from the germline V gene. The length of the CDR3 is 15 residues. The V end was cut by 0 bases, the J end by 3 bases, with 12 bases between. CDR3 DNA sequence: TGCGCCAGCAGCTTGGGGGGCGGAGCCTACACTGAAGCTTTCTTT. Translating gives CASSLGGGAYTEAFF.

The V call is TRBV5-1, the J call TRBJ2-5; D gene unclear. Germline values: CDR1 SGHRS, CDR2 YFSETQ. V dropped 5 bases and J dropped 5 bases, with 10 bases sitting between them. CDR3 length: 12 amino acids. In DNA, the CDR3 is TGCGCCAGCAGAGGAAATAGCGAGACCCAGTACTTC. Its translation: CASRGNSETQYF.

The chain uses TRBV2 and TRBJ2-7, with TRBD1 as a possible D gene (6 bases). From germline, CDR1 is SNHLY and CDR2 FYNNEI. With 3 bases removed from V and 4 bases from J, the gap between germline ends came to 10 bases. The CDR3 totals 13 residues. The CDR3 reads CASSEDREYEQYF. The CDR3 bases are TGTGCCAGCAGTGAGGACAGAGAGTACGAGCAGTACTTC. The complete variable domain, with remaining parts taken from reference TRBV2 and TRBJ2-7, reads EPEVTQTPSHQVTQMGQEVILRCVPISNHLYFYWYRQILGQKVEFLVSFYNNEISEKSEIFDDQFSVERPDGSNFTLKIRSTKLEDSAMYFCASSEDREYEQYFGPGTRLTVT.

DNA for the CDR3: TGTGCCATCAGTGAGACTGACAGGGCCGGTGAGCAGTTCTTC. Translation: CAISETDRAGEQFF. J is TRBJ2-1 and V is TRBV10-3; 7 bases match TRBD1. This CDR3 spans 14 amino acids. V lost 2 bases and J lost 9; bases outside the gene matches: 7. Germline V gene lookup returns CDR1 ENHRY and CDR2 SYGVKD.